This is a list of T cell receptor beta chains from one sample in a study of blood T cells in healthy people across ages. Using its own MiXCR run on the 5' RACE reads, TCRdb lists one record per CDR3 protein. The sample holds about 800,000 distinct CDR3 sequences, about 62% seen once. Sequenced: blood. The receptors stem from a man aged 30-40 years in good health. CDR3s include the opening cysteine and the closing phenylalanine or tryptophan. The D gene is left open where the match is weak. Some rows mark clone size as missing; the rest say once, few, many or name a class of expanded clone.

CDR3 protein: CASRQGSYGYTF
CDR3 DNA: TGTGCCAGTAGACAGGGGTCCTATGGCTACACCTTC
J gene: TRBJ1-2
V gene: TRBV6-5
D gene: TRBD1
clone size: NA

CDR3 protein: CATSSWTTFQGYTEAFF
CDR3 DNA: TGTGCCACCAGCAGTTGGACGACTTTCCAGGGGTACACTGAAGCTTTCTTT
J gene: TRBJ1-1
V gene: TRBV15
D gene: NA
clone size: NA

CDR3 protein: CASSKGRRYGYTF
CDR3 DNA: TGTGCCAGCAGTAAGGGACGACGGTATGGCTACACCTTC
J gene: TRBJ1-2
V gene: TRBV12-3/TRBV12-4
D gene: NA
clone size: NA

CDR3 protein: CASQSGTAASSYNERFF
CDR3 DNA: TGCGCCAGCCAATCGGGGACCGCCGCAAGCTCCTACAATGAGCGGTTCTTC
J gene: TRBJ2-1
V gene: TRBV5-1
D gene: NA
clone size: NA

CDR3 protein: CSVARRLAGDEQFF
CDR3 DNA: TGCAGCGTTGCCAGGAGACTAGCGGGGGATGAGCAGTTCTTC
J gene: TRBJ2-1
V gene: TRBV29-1
D gene: TRBD2
clone size: NA

CDR3 protein: CSARVGASLAYGYTF
CDR3 DNA: TGCAGTGCTAGAGTAGGCGCCAGCCTTGCCTATGGCTACACCTTC
J gene: TRBJ1-2
V gene: TRBV20-1
D gene: NA
clone size: NA

CDR3 protein: CASSLYSNEQFF
CDR3 DNA: TGTGCCAGCAGCTTATATTCCAATGAGCAGTTCTTC
J gene: TRBJ2-1
V gene: TRBV13
D gene: NA
clone size: NA

CDR3 protein: CASRRGEVSHGYTF
CDR3 DNA: TGTGCCAGCAGGCGAGGGGAGGTCTCACATGGCTACACCTTC
J gene: TRBJ1-2
V gene: TRBV6-6
D gene: NA
clone size: NA

CDR3 protein: CASSFWGNTEAFF
CDR3 DNA: TGTGCCAGCAGTTTCTGGGGGAACACTGAAGCTTTCTTT
J gene: TRBJ1-1
V gene: TRBV27
D gene: NA
clone size: few

CDR3 protein: CASDSQDVRPQHF
CDR3 DNA: TGTGCCAGCGATTCCCAGGATGTTCGGCCCCAGCATTTT
J gene: TRBJ1-5
V gene: TRBV21-1
D gene: NA
clone size: NA

CDR3 protein: CAISESAGTGYEQYF
CDR3 DNA: TGTGCCATCAGTGAGTCGGCAGGTACGGGCTACGAGCAGTACTTC
J gene: TRBJ2-7
V gene: TRBV10-3
D gene: NA
clone size: NA

CDR3 protein: CSVDALTLDQPSYEQYF
CDR3 DNA: TGCAGCGTTGATGCGCTTACCTTAGATCAGCCCTCCTACGAGCAGTACTTC
J gene: TRBJ2-7
V gene: TRBV29-1
D gene: NA
clone size: NA

CDR3 protein: CSAAGSVGTDYEQYF
CDR3 DNA: TGCAGTGCCGCGGGGTCCGTCGGGACAGACTACGAGCAGTACTTC
J gene: TRBJ2-7
V gene: TRBV20-1
D gene: NA
clone size: NA

CDR3 protein: CASSLGFAGVAETQYF
CDR3 DNA: TGTGCCAGCAGCTTAGGTTTTGCGGGAGTAGCGGAGACCCAGTACTTC
J gene: TRBJ2-5
V gene: TRBV7-9
D gene: TRBD2
clone size: NA

CDR3 protein: CASSKGQVGQPQHF
CDR3 DNA: TGTGCCAGCAGCAAAGGACAGGTCGGGCAGCCCCAGCATTTT
J gene: TRBJ1-5
V gene: TRBV7-2
D gene: TRBD1
clone size: NA

CDR3 protein: CSVMGQGGEQYF
CDR3 DNA: TGCAGCGTTATGGGACAGGGGGGCGAGCAGTACTTC
J gene: TRBJ2-7
V gene: TRBV29-1
D gene: TRBD1
clone size: NA

CDR3 protein: CASSSRLGHGYTF
CDR3 DNA: TGTGCCAGCAGTTCCCGGCTAGGCCATGGCTACACCTTC
J gene: TRBJ1-2
V gene: TRBV27
D gene: NA
clone size: NA

CDR3 protein: CAISESSGDYEQYF
CDR3 DNA: TGTGCCATCAGTGAGTCCTCAGGGGACTACGAGCAGTACTTC
J gene: TRBJ2-7
V gene: TRBV10-3
D gene: NA
clone size: NA

CDR3 protein: CASSGGFGRANVLTF
CDR3 DNA: TGTGCCAGCTCCGGAGGGTTCGGGCGGGCCAACGTCCTGACTTTC
J gene: TRBJ2-6
V gene: TRBV6-5
D gene: NA
clone size: NA

CDR3 protein: CASSVWGYNQPQHF
CDR3 DNA: TGTGCCAGCAGCGTGTGGGGATACAATCAGCCCCAGCATTTT
J gene: TRBJ1-5
V gene: TRBV5-6
D gene: NA
clone size: NA

CDR3 protein: CASSIKAGGPWFF
CDR3 DNA: TGTGCCAGCAGTATAAAAGCGGGAGGGCCTTGGTTCTTC
J gene: TRBJ2-1
V gene: TRBV7-3
D gene: TRBD2
clone size: NA

CDR3 protein: CASSQDGGGNEQFF
CDR3 DNA: TGCGCCAGCAGCCAAGACGGAGGGGGAAATGAGCAGTTCTTC
J gene: TRBJ2-1
V gene: TRBV4-1
D gene: NA
clone size: NA

CDR3 protein: CSVDDQSRGYTF
CDR3 DNA: TGCAGCGTTGATGACCAGAGTAGGGGCTACACCTTC
J gene: TRBJ1-2
V gene: TRBV29-1
D gene: NA
clone size: few

CDR3 protein: CASSLDLRGRETQYF
CDR3 DNA: TGCGCCAGCAGCTTGGACCTCAGGGGTCGAGAGACCCAGTACTTC
J gene: TRBJ2-5
V gene: TRBV5-1
D gene: NA
clone size: NA

CDR3 protein: CASSFSTGLETQYF
CDR3 DNA: TGTGCCAGCAGCTTTTCAACCGGACTAGAGACCCAGTACTTC
J gene: TRBJ2-5
V gene: TRBV7-9
D gene: NA
clone size: few

CDR3 protein: CASSLVQGADIQYF
CDR3 DNA: TGTGCCAGCAGCTTAGTACAGGGGGCGGACATTCAGTACTTC
J gene: TRBJ2-4
V gene: TRBV7-2
D gene: TRBD1
clone size: few

CDR3 protein: CASSSPTGLAKNIQYF
CDR3 DNA: TGTGCCAGCAGCTCACCGACAGGGTTAGCCAAAAACATTCAGTACTTC
J gene: TRBJ2-4
V gene: TRBV11-2
D gene: TRBD1
clone size: few

CDR3 protein: CASSRGRFWFF
CDR3 DNA: TGTGCCAGCAGTAGAGGACGATTTTGGTTCTTC
J gene: TRBJ2-1
V gene: TRBV28
D gene: NA
clone size: NA

CDR3 protein: CASTTGTENEKLFF
CDR3 DNA: TGTGCCAGCACCACCGGGACAGAGAATGAAAAACTGTTTTTT
J gene: TRBJ1-4
V gene: TRBV7-9
D gene: TRBD1
clone size: NA

CDR3 protein: CASSIHPPGGVSEQYF
CDR3 DNA: TGTGCCAGCAGTATACACCCCCCCGGGGGGGTGAGCGAGCAGTACTTC
J gene: TRBJ2-7
V gene: TRBV28
D gene: TRBD2
clone size: many

CDR3 protein: CASSPSGDMGYTF
CDR3 DNA: TGTGCCAGCAGCCCTAGTGGGGACATGGGCTACACCTTC
J gene: TRBJ1-2
V gene: TRBV7-2
D gene: NA
clone size: NA

CDR3 protein: CATSRGVAVLARQFF
CDR3 DNA: TGTGCCACCAGCAGAGGAGTCGCCGTCCTAGCCAGGCAGTTCTTC
J gene: TRBJ2-1
V gene: TRBV15
D gene: NA
clone size: NA

CDR3 protein: CAGGKGAGKGPKSYNEQFF
CDR3 DNA: TGTGCCGGCGGTAAAGGGGCGGGGAAGGGACCGAAATCCTACAATGAGCAGTTCTTC
J gene: TRBJ2-1
V gene: TRBV7-3
D gene: NA
clone size: NA

CDR3 protein: CASSEAGSSGANVLTF
CDR3 DNA: TGTGCCAGCAGTGAAGCAGGGAGCTCTGGGGCCAACGTCCTGACTTTC
J gene: TRBJ2-6
V gene: TRBV6-1
D gene: NA
clone size: NA